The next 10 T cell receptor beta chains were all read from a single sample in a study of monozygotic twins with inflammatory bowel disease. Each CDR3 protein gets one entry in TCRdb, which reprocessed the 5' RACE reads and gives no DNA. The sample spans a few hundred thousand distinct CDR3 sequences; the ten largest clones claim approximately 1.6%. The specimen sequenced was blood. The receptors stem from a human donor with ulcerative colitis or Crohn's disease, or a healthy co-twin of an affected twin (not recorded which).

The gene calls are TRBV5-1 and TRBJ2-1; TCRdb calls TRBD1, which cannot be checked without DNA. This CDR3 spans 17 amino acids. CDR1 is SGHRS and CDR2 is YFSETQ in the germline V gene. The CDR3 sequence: CASSSRTWLASYNEQFF.

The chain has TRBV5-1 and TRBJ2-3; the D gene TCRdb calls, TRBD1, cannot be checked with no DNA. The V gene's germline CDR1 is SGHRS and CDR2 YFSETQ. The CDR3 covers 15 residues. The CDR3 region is CASKSRPDREDTQYF.

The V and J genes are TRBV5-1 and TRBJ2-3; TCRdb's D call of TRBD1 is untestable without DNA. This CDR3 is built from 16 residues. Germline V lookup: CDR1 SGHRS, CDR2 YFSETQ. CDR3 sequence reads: CASSSLNRGSMDTQYF.

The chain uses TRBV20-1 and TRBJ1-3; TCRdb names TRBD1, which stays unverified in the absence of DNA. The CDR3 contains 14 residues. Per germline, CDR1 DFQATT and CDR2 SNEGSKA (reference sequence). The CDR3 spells CSALHRGSGNTIYF.

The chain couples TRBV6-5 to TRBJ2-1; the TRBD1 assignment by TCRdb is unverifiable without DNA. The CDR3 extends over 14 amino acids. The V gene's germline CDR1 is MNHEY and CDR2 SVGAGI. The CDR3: CASSYGTGGYEQFF.

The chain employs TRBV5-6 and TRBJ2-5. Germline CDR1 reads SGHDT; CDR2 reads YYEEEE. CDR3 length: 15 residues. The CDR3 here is CASSLAPVAGETQYF.

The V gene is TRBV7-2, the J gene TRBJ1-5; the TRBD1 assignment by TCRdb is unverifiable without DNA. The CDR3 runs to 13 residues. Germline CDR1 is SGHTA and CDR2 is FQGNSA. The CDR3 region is CASSIQGNQPQHF.

The CDR3 here is CSASRASGGVETQYF. This rearrangement joins TRBV20-1 to TRBJ2-5; TCRdb proposes TRBD2, but this gene call is untestable without DNA. This CDR3 has 15 amino acids. In germline, CDR1 is DFQATT, CDR2 SNEGSKA (reference sequence).

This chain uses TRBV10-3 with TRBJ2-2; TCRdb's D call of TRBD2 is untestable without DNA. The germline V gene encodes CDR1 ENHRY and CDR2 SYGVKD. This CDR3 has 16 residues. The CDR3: CAIKVASGGNTGELFF.

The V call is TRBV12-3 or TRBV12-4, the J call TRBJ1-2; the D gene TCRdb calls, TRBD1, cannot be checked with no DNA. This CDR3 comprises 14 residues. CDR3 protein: CASSLRIGSYGYTF.